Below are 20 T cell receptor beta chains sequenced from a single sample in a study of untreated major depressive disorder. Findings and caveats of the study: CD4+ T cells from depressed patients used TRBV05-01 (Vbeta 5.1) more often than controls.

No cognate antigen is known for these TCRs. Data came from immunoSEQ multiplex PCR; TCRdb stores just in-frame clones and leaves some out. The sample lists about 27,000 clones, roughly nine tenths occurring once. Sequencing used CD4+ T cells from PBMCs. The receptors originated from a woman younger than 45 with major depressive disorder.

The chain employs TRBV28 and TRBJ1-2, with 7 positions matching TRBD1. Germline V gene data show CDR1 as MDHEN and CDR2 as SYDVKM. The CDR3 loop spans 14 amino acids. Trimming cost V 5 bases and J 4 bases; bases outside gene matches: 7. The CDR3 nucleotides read TGTGCCAGCAGTCCCCAGACAGGGAGCTATGGCTACACCTTC. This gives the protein CASSPQTGSYGYTF.

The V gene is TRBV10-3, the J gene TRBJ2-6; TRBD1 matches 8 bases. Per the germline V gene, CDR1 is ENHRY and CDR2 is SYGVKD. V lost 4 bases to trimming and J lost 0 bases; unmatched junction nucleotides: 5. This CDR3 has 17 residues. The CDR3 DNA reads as TGTGCCATCAGTGGACAGGGGCCAAGCTCTGGGGCCAACGTCCTGACTTTC. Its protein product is CAISGQGPSSGANVLTF.

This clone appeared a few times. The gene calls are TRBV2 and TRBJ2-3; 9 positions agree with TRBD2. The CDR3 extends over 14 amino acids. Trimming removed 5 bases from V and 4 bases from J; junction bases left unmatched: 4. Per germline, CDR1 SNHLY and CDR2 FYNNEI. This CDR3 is CASSTGTSSDTQYF. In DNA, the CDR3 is TGTGCCAGCAGTACCGGGACTAGCTCAGATACGCAGTATTTT.

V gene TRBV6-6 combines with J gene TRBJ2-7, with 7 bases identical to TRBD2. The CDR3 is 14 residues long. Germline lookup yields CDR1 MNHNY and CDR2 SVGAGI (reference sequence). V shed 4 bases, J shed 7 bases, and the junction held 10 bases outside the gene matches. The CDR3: CASSWGGEVEEQYF. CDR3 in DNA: TGTGCCAGCAGTTGGGGGGGGGAGGTGGAGGAGCAGTACTTC.

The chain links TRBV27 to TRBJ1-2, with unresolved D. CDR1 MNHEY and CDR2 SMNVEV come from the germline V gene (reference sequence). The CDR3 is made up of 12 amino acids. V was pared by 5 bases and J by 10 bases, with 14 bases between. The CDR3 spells CASSALGLLYTF. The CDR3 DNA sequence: TGTGCCAGCAGTGCCCTCGGTCTCCTCTACACCTTC.

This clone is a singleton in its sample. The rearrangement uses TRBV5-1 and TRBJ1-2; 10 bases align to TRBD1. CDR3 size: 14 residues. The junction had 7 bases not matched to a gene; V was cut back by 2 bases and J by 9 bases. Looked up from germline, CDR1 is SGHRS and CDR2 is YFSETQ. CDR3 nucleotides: TGCGCCAGCAGCTTAACCGGGACAGGGGTTAGCTACACCTTC. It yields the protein CASSLTGTGVSYTF.

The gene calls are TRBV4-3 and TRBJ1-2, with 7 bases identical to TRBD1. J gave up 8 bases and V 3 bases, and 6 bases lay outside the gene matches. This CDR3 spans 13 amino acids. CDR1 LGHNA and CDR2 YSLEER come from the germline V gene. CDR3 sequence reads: CASSQEGGLGYTF. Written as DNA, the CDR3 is TGCGCCAGCAGCCAGGAAGGGGGCCTCGGCTACACCTTC.

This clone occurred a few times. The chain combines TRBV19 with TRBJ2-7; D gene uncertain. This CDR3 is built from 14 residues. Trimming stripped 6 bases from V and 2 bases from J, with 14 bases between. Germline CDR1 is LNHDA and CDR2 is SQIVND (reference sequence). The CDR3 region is CASRRSGSAYEQYF. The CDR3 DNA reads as TGTGCCAGTAGACGGTCGGGCAGTGCCTACGAGCAGTACTTC.

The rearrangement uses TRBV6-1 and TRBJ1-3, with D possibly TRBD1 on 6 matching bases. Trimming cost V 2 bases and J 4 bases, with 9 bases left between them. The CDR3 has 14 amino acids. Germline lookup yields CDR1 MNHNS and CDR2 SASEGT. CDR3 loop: CASSEPGVGNTIYF. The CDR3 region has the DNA TGTGCCAGCAGTGAACCAGGGGTCGGAAACACCATATATTTT.

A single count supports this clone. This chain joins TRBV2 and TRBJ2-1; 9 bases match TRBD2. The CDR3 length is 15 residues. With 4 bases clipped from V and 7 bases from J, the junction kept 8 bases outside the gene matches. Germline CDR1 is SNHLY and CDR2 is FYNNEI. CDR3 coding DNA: TGTGCCAGCAGTGCTTTGCTAGCGGGAATGAATGAGCAGTTCTTC. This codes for CASSALLAGMNEQFF.

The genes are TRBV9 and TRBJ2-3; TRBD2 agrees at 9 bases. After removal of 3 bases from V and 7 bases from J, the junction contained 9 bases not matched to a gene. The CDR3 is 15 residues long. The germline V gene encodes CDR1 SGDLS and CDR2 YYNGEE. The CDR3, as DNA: TGTGCCAGCAGCGCATCGACTAGCGGCTCTTATACGCAGTATTTT. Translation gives CASSASTSGSYTQYF.

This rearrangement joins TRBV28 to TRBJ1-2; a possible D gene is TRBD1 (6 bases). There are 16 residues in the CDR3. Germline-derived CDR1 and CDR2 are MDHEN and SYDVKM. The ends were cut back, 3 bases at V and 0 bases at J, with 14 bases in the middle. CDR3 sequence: CASSLARDTSNYGYTF. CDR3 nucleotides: TGTGCCAGCAGTTTGGCCAGGGACACGTCTAACTATGGCTACACCTTC.

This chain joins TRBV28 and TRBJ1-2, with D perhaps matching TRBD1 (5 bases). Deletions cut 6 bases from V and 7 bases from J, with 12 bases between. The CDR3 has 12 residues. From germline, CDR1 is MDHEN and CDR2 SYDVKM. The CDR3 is CASRSLQGGYTF. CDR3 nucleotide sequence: TGTGCCAGCAGATCCCTCCAGGGTGGCTACACCTTC.

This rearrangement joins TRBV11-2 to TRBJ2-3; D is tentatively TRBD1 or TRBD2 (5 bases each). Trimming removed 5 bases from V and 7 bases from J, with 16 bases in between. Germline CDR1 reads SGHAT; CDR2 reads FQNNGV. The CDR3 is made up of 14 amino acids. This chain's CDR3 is CASSPSGAWYTQYF. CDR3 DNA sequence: TGTGCCAGCAGCCCCTCCGGGGCTTGGTATACGCAGTATTTT.

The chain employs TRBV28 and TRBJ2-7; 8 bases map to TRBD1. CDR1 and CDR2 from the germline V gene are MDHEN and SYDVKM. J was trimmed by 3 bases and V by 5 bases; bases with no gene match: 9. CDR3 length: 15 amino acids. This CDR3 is CASSPTSTGVYEQYF. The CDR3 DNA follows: TGTGCCAGCAGTCCGACCTCGACAGGGGTCTACGAGCAGTACTTC.

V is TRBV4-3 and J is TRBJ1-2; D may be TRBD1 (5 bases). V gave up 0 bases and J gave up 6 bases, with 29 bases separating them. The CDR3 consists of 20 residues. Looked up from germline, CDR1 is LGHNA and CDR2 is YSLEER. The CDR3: CASSQDFAGLLYSSGDGYTF. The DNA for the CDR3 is TGCGCCAGCAGCCAAGATTTTGCGGGTCTCTTATACTCCTCGGGGGATGGCTACACCTTC.

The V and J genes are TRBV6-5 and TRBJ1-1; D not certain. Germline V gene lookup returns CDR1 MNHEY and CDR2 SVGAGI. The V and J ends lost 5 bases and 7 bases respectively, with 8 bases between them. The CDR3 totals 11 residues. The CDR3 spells CASSHNLEAFF. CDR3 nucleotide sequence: TGTGCCAGCAGTCATAACCTTGAAGCTTTCTTT.

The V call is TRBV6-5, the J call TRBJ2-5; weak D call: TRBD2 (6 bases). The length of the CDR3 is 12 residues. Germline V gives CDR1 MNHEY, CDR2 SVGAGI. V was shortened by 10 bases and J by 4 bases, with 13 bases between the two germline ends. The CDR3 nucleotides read TGTGCCACCCGGTCCGGGGGAGAGACCCAGTACTTC. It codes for CATRSGGETQYF.

This CDR3 is CASSAQGARDYGYTF. The CDR3 DNA reads TGTGCCAGCAGCGCGCAGGGGGCGCGGGACTATGGCTACACCTTC. V gene TRBV7-8 combines with J gene TRBJ1-2, with 8 nucleotides matching TRBD1. CDR1 and CDR2 from the germline V gene are SGHVS and FQNEAQ. This CDR3 has 15 residues. J lost 3 bases, V lost 5 bases, and 8 bases had no gene match.

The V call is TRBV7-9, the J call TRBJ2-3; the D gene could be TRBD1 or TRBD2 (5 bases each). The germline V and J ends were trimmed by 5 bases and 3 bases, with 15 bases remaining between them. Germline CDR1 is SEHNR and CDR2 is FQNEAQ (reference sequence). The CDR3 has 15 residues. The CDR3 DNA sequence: TGTGCCAGCAGCCCTTTCGGGGACGGTACAGATACGCAGTATTTT. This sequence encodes CASSPFGDGTDTQYF. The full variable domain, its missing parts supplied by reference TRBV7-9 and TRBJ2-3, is DTGVSQNPRHKITKRGQNVTFRCDPISEHNRLYWYRQTLGQGPEFLTYFQNEAQLEKSRLLSDRFSAERPKGSFSTLEIQRTEQGDSAMYLCASSPFGDGTDTQYFGPGTRLTVL.